This TCR beta chain came from a study of cytomegalovirus exposure and HLA in healthy donors listed by TCRdb under 2017. Background for the entire study: In an earlier analysis of around 540 of the donors, 276 Gb of sequence data and about 110 million unique TCR beta sequences from 150 million to 200 million T cells were reported. Among the approximately 430 genotyped donors, more than 70% belonged to the genetic ancestry cluster associated with self-reported Caucasian donors. Along with the roughly 710-subject first cohort, a separate validation cohort of over 90 different subjects was used. The later analysis used no new phenotypic data to find candidate immune exposures, relying instead on TCR beta sequences and their occurrence across donors. On average, around 240,000 unique TCR beta nucleotide sequences were sequenced per donor among a few hundred genotyped donors of the cohort, with around 19% of those sequences being non-productive. An early release that covered more than 550 HLA-typed donors contained about 300 gigabases of sequencing data and 80 million or so unique TCR sequences. The study was designed to test whether signatures of past pathogen exposure could be identified by cataloging public T cell receptors. Using immunosequencing, the study profiled T cell repertoires from some 670 subjects and related those repertoires to cytomegalovirus serostatus. The study combined high-throughput TCR immunosequencing, statistical association of individual TCRs with disease status, and machine learning to predict cytomegalovirus infection status. Alongside the repertoire data, information on donor age, sex, ethnicity and CMV serostatus was compiled. All discovery cohort repertoires had been generated on a single sequencing platform. In an earlier analysis of over 550 of the donors, high-throughput TCR beta sequencing was used to judge whether each TCR beta V gene segment behaved as functional or pseudogenic. A handful of DR-DQ haplotypes were handled as single units for association and clustering because linkage in the cohort was strong. HLA typing covered class I and class II loci at four-digit resolution. Typing coverage differed by locus: A, B, C, DRB1 and DQB1 were typed in roughly 629-630 donors, DQA1 in about 560, DPA1 in around 600, and DPB1 in approximately 450. To study patterns of TCR occurrence, a later analysis re-analyzed previously published TCR beta repertoires from several hundred donors and added high-resolution HLA genotyping. Genome-wide SNP genotypes for about three fifths of the roughly 670 donors were used in a later genetic analysis, which treated that subset as a discovery cohort.

The library was made by the immunoSEQ multiplex PCR assay. For the multiplex PCR, a mixture combining 60 forward primers for TCR Vbeta segments and 13 reverse primers for TCR Jbeta segments was used. Amplification of the CDR3 region of rearranged TCR beta genes was performed with a multiplex PCR assay on genomic DNA. The amplified TCR beta libraries were sequenced on the Illumina HiSeq System as 87-base-pair reads. Under the source paper's analysis protocol: A later analysis tallied 75 million to 85 million unique TCR beta chains across the 666 repertoires, and approximately 12 million of those chains were shared by two or more donors. Raw reads were error-corrected and collapsed into unique sequences with a nearest-neighbor algorithm that merged closely related sequences to remove PCR and sequencing errors. V, D and J gene segments were assigned by aligning CDR3 sequences to IMGT reference sequences. Each retained sequence needed at least a six-nucleotide match to both a V gene segment and a J gene segment. Rearrangements were called productive when the CDR3 lacked stop codons and stayed in frame with V and J; all others were non-productive. CDR3 was defined by IMGT convention, running from the second conserved V-encoded cysteine to the conserved J-encoded phenylalanine. Sequences without an unambiguous match to a single V gene segment were excluded from the earlier analysis of approximately 560 of the donors. An earlier analysis of fewer than 650 of the donors classified V segments as functional when productive rearrangements were above 56.7% and as segregating when the standard deviation between donors was above 5%. A statistical classification framework was built for diagnosing cytomegalovirus status from the catalog of TCR beta chain sequences. In a later analysis, V and J genes were assigned by comparing TCR nucleotide sequences against IMGT/GENE-DB human TR gene sequences. Using the TCRdist pipeline, a later analysis assigned CDR3 sequences along with most-parsimonious VDJ recombination scenarios. A later analysis defined each TCR beta chain by its CDR3 amino acid sequence plus V-gene family, and excluded reads lacking a unique V-gene family. In a later analysis, approximately 590 highly shared, low-generation-probability nucleotide sequences were removed to address suspected cross-contamination and a sequencing artifact. A later analysis calculated a clonal expansion index for each public chain from normalized within-repertoire ranks of inferred template counts. In a later analysis, generation probabilities were computed with a VDJ recombination model fitted to out-of-frame rearrangements, and the resulting probabilities were checked against IGoR. In a later analysis, TCR-TCR, TCR-HLA and TCR-CMV co-occurrence was scored with hypergeometric tests, and a repertoire-size bias correction was applied to TCR pairs. False discovery rates were estimated in a later analysis by permuting HLA or CMV assignments 20 times. In a later analysis, co-occurring TCRs were grouped using DBSCAN, with TCRdist sequence similarity added in when clustering inside HLA-allele-positive subsets. Repertoires with fewer than 30,000 or more than 120,000 public chains were left out of co-occurrence clustering, as were a handful of repertoires with anomalous nucleotide sharing. Imported from immuneACCESS, the table was reduced by TCRdb to in-frame sequences with V and J called. These copies leave out some clones; in studies compared against another copy, an unresolved V gene accounts for under half, and the cause of the remainder is not known. The D gene and trimming were derived from the DNA, and the V and J assignments and clone size from that table. Within this sample are 120,000 to 150,000 clones, with roughly 83% of them counted one time only. The ten largest make up roughly 4% of the sample.

The cohort comprised approximately 700 healthy bone marrow donors. At the time of sampling, every cohort member was nominally healthy, though immune exposures that went unrecorded were likely present. The donor was CMV seropositive and was included in the group of some 290 seropositive cohort members. A peripheral blood sample was provided by each donor, and peripheral blood mononuclear cells were used for TCR beta sequencing. The Qiagen DNeasy Blood Extraction Kit was used to extract genomic DNA from the blood cell samples. Broader findings and caveats from the paper: An earlier analysis of approximately 500 of the donors showed that most TCR beta V segments appeared in productive rearrangements either about 87% or about 30% of the time, which broadly matched IMGT annotations. V-gene and J-gene trimming of TCR beta chains was associated with a missense DCLRE1C variant in a later genetic analysis, and the association was replicated in an independent cohort. A further reported finding was that TCR beta sequences accurately predicted the HLA-A and HLA-B alleles for most subjects in the first cohort. Correlated functional status among segregating V segments might be attributable to linkage disequilibrium, but an unknown experimental factor could not be ruled out. The authors suggested that the approach could potentially be extended to other disease states and immunological phenotypes. Because HLA typing was unavailable for some donors at each locus, only the typed subset was used in association tests. According to a later analysis, parvovirus B19, influenza, CMV and Epstein-Barr virus appeared linked to several top co-occurrence clusters. Around 16 rarely observed V segments, including chromosome 9 orphons, were excluded from the earlier analysis of several hundred of the donors because counts were too low. Because the 87-base-pair reads could not distinguish some IMGT-functional V segments, including TRBV6-2 and TRBV6-3, those segments were excluded. The study gave a list of around 170 TCR beta chains associated with cytomegalovirus. For the cohort, immune exposure information was limited to CMV serostatus. Specific HLA alleles were associated with 18,000 or so TCR beta sequences at a false discovery rate of 0.05 in a later analysis. The classifier was reported to diagnose cytomegalovirus status with high specificity and sensitivity in both the original cohort and the validation cohort. Assigning TCR associations to individual alleles was difficult when HLA alleles, especially DR and DQ, strongly co-occurred. A later analysis found that HLA-associated TCR beta chains were more clonally expanded and had lower generation probabilities than equally common non-associated chains. According to a later analysis, most CMV-associated TCR beta chains appeared to be HLA-restricted, and the HLA associations seemed to be driven largely by CMV exposure. Sequencing depth was assumed to be roughly uniform across donors in the presence/absence analyses, though that assumption may not hold. A few of the identified cytomegalovirus-associated TCR beta chains were confirmed in vitro to be specific for cytomegalovirus antigens. Most TCR sequences were observed very rarely across donors, whereas some public TCRs were present in many individuals. A later genetic analysis reported fewer N-insertions in productive TCRs among donors in an Asian-associated ancestry cluster than the 666-donor mean. According to a later analysis, TCR association rates differed among HLA loci, with DRB1 alleles showing the most associated TCRs and HLA-C alleles showing the fewest. In this cohort, only TCR beta chains were sequenced, and detectable features were limited by the absence of alpha or paired-chain data. A cluster of highly shared sequence variants was judged likely to be a technical artifact of the sequencing pipeline.

Inclusive of the bounding cysteine and phenylalanine, the CDR3 is 14 residues long. Just the 42-base CDR3 DNA is kept, in frame starting at base 1. Looking up the germline V gene yields CDR1 MNHEY and CDR2 SVGAGI. V was cut back by 2 bases and J by 4 bases, leaving a gap of 12 bases between them. Concerning this clone itself: Its antigen remains undetermined. No much larger clone exists at a distance of one base, and base qualities are not known.

Sequencing was carried out using PBMCs. The TCR sequence derives from a man aged 40-49 years in good health and CMV-seropositive. The chain is made from TRBV6-5 and TRBJ2-7; a weak D assignment points to TRBD2 (7 bases agree). The nucleotide sequence is TGTGCCAGCAGTTACCTCGGGGGGCAGTACGAGCAGTACTTC. Translation gives CASSYLGGQYEQYF.